A single sample gave rise to the 30 T cell receptor beta chains below, sequenced in a study of Graves' ophthalmopathy and Graves' hyperthyroidism (dated 2018 in TCRdb). The data were produced on an Illumina HiSeq 2000. For repertoire sequencing, TCR beta CDR3 regions were amplified from RNA transcripts. HTBI primers and the Qiagen OneStep RT-PCR kit were used in a first-round RT-PCR, which was followed by a second-round multiplex PCR, size selection and purification. Starting from the raw public reads, TCRdb applied fastp trimming at Q25, assembled clones with MiXCR and retained in-frame beta chains. Each record represents a unique CDR3 protein, reported with the most common genes and DNA among its rows. The sample table shows approximately 1.2 million distinct CDR3 sequences, and roughly 35% are seen once. More than 9.5% of the sample rests with the top ten. Material for sequencing was peripheral blood or thyroid tissue (not recorded which). Receptors originate from an adult man with Graves' hyperthyroidism.

CDR3 loop: CASSPPGTDYEQYF. The DNA of the CDR3 is TGTGCCAGCAGTCCCCCGGGGACAGACTACGAGCAGTACTTC. This chain joins TRBV7-6 and TRBJ2-7; 7 nucleotides line up with TRBD1. Germline CDR1 is SGHVS and CDR2 is FNYEAQ. V trimming: 6 bases; J trimming: 3 bases; junction bases outside the gene matches: 8. The CDR3 sequence is 14 residues long.

In its sample, this clonotype was seen a few times. The chain carries TRBV7-2 and TRBJ2-7; tentatively, D is TRBD1 (5 bases). Trimming cost V 6 bases and J 6 bases, with 21 bases left between them. This CDR3 is 15 amino acids long. Germline V gene sequence: CDR1 SGHTA, CDR2 FQGNSA. CDR3 residues: CASSEIRAVDSEQYF. Here the CDR3 DNA reads TGTGCCAGCAGTGAAATCCGGGCGGTAGACAGCGAGCAGTACTTC.

V gene TRBV19 combines with J gene TRBJ1-2, with D possibly TRBD1 on 5 matching bases. Germline CDR1 LNHDA, CDR2 SQIVND (reference sequence). The CDR3 consists of 13 residues. V was cut by 6 bases and J by 2 bases, with 10 bases left in between. The CDR3 spells CASRDTGNYGYTF. CDR3 nucleotide sequence: TGTGCCAGTAGAGACACAGGAAACTATGGCTACACCTTC.

The rearrangement uses TRBV28 and TRBJ2-7, with D hard to call. The V gene's germline CDR1 is MDHEN and CDR2 SYDVKM. The CDR3 extends over 12 amino acids. The V gene lost 6 bases and the J gene lost 5 bases, with 11 bases spanning the gap. This chain's CDR3 is CASRLPGHEQYF. CDR3 DNA: TGTGCCAGCAGACTCCCGGGCCACGAGCAGTACTTC. Drawing the rest from reference TRBV28 and TRBJ2-7, the complete variable domain is DVKVTQSSRYLVKRTGEKVFLECVQDMDHENMFWYRQDPGLGLRLIYFSYDVKMKEKGDIPEGYSVSREKKERFSLILESASTNQTSMYLCASRLPGHEQYFGPGTRLTVT.

This clonotype was detected only a few times. The germline gene is not matched at one end of the junction; a read error may be the cause. The chain recombines TRBV7-9 with TRBJ2-2, with 8 bases identical to TRBD1. Germline V gene data show CDR1 as SEHNR and CDR2 as FQNEAQ (reference sequence). The CDR3 has 14 residues. In nucleotides, the CDR3 is TGTGCCAGCAGCTTTACAGGGGGTGCCGGGGATCTGTTTTTT. It translates to CASSFTGGAGDLFF.

This clonotype was picked up a small number of times. The CDR3 loop is CASSYSAGGRLNEQYF. In nucleotides, the CDR3 is TGTGCCAGCAGTTATTCAGCGGGGGGGCGTTTAAACGAGCAGTACTTC. The chain has TRBV6-5 and TRBJ2-7; the match to TRBD2 covers 10 bases. This CDR3 is built from 16 residues. Unmatched junction bases numbered 10, after V lost 3 bases and J lost 5 bases. Germline V gene data show CDR1 as MNHEY and CDR2 as SVGAGI.

Many counts were recorded for this clonotype. J is TRBJ2-7 and V is TRBV2, with a possible D match to TRBD1 (6 bases). CDR3 length: 13 amino acids. The V and J ends lost 6 bases and 4 bases respectively, with 13 bases between them. Germline values: CDR1 SNHLY, CDR2 FYNNEI. DNA of the CDR3: TGTGCCAGCAGCCGACAGGCATTGTACGAGCAGTACTTC. Translating gives CASSRQALYEQYF.

This clonotype was observed many times. The CDR3 region is CSAPDRVSGYTF. The CDR3 DNA is TGCAGTGCTCCGGACAGGGTCTCTGGCTACACCTTC. The rearrangement uses TRBV20-1 and TRBJ1-2; 8 nucleotides line up with TRBD1. CDR3 length equals 12 residues. The germline V gene has CDR1 DFQATT and CDR2 SNEGSKA (reference sequence). Losses at the gene ends were 5 bases for V and 7 bases for J; bases not matched to a gene: 6.

This clonotype was picked up many times. This chain links TRBV10-3 with TRBJ2-7; D unresolved. Germline CDR1 reads ENHRY; CDR2 reads SYGVKD. The CDR3 length is 11 residues. The V gene lost 6 bases and the J gene lost 4 bases, with 7 bases spanning the gap. CDR3 region: CAISTIYEQYF. CDR3 coding DNA: TGTGCCATCAGCACGATATACGAGCAGTACTTC.

V and J are TRBV7-8 and TRBJ2-5, with 7 bases identical to TRBD2. This CDR3 contains 15 residues. The trim removed 7 bases at V and 5 bases at J, leaving 13 bases unmatched. Germline CDR1 reads SGHVS; CDR2 reads FQNEAQ. The CDR3 DNA reads as TGTGCCAGCAACTCAGGGACCGGGACTATTGAGACCCAGTACTTC. Translating gives CASNSGTGTIETQYF.

As regards this clonotype: Just one base apart from a much larger clone, this may be a read error. The V gene is TRBV2, the J gene TRBJ2-7; tentatively, D is TRBD1 or TRBD2 (5 bases each). CDR1 is SNHLY and CDR2 is FYNNEI in the germline V gene. CDR3 length: 13 amino acids. The CDR3 region is CASTWDATYGQYF. The CDR3 DNA follows: TGTGCCAGCACCTGGGACGCTACCTACGGGCAGTACTTC.

The chain links TRBV2 to TRBJ1-1; D call uncertain. Germline loops: CDR1 SNHLY, CDR2 FYNNEI. V lost 6 bases, J lost 3 bases, and 11 bases lay in between. The CDR3 extends over 13 amino acids. CDR3 in DNA: TGTGCCAGCAGCGCGGCCGGGTACACTGAAGCTTTCTTT. As protein: CASSAAGYTEAFF.

This chain links TRBV6-5 with TRBJ2-5; 9 positions match TRBD1. V lost 6 bases, J lost 1 base, and 3 bases stayed unmatched. Germline V CDR1 and CDR2: MNHEY, SVGAGI. The CDR3 sequence is 14 residues long. In DNA form, the CDR3 reads TGTGCCAGCAGAAACAGGGGGCCCCAAGAGACCCAGTACTTC. Protein product: CASRNRGPQETQYF.

This chain uses TRBV25-1 with TRBJ1-2; TRBD1 might be the D (5 bases). V lost 7 bases to trimming and J lost 7 bases, with 16 bases between them. The length of the CDR3 is 13 residues. The germline gives CDR1 MGHDK, CDR2 SYGVNS. For the CDR3, the DNA is TGTGCCAGCAAAGTCGCAGGGCGCGGTGGCTACACCTTC. Translation: CASKVAGRGGYTF.

The rearrangement links TRBV7-9 to TRBJ1-2; the D gene is possibly TRBD1 (5 bases). This CDR3 is built from 11 residues. Per germline, CDR1 SEHNR and CDR2 FQNEAQ (reference sequence). Trimming removed 6 bases at V and 6 bases at J, with 8 bases between. CDR3 nucleotides: TGTGCCAGCAGGGGGGTCAATGGCTACACCTTC. It translates to CASRGVNGYTF.

The chain couples TRBV7-9 to TRBJ2-5; tentative D call: TRBD2 (5 bases). The CDR3 contains 12 residues. Germline CDR1 SEHNR, CDR2 FQNEAQ (reference sequence). V lost 4 bases and J lost 7, with 10 bases in between. CDR3 sequence (DNA): TGTGCCAGCAGCTCCTCCGGAGGGACCCAGTACTTC. This encodes CASSSSGGTQYF.

As to this clonotype: Sequence at one end of the junction differs from germline and may be a read error. The chain links TRBV10-2 to TRBJ2-7; TRBD1 might be the D (6 bases). CDR3 length: 15 residues. Germline CDR1 WSHSY, CDR2 SAAADI. The CDR3 reads CASSEPGAPVGEQYF. DNA of the CDR3: TGTGCCAGCAGTGAACCAGGGGCTCCGGTCGGCGAGCAGTACTTC.

The V and J genes are TRBV10-3 and TRBJ2-7; 8 positions match TRBD1. From germline, CDR1 is ENHRY and CDR2 SYGVKD. With V trimmed by 10 bases and J by 7 bases, 12 bases remained unmatched. CDR3 length: 13 residues. Here the CDR3 DNA reads TGTGCCAGCAGGGGGACAGGCCGGGAGGAGCAGTACTTC. The encoded protein is CASRGTGREEQYF.

J is TRBJ2-7 and V is TRBV4-1; 9 bases line up with TRBD2. Per germline, CDR1 MGHRA and CDR2 YSYEKL. The V and J ends lost 4 bases and 0 bases, in that order; junction bases with no gene match: 7. The CDR3 is 16 amino acids. The CDR3 reads CASSLVAGDRSYEQYF. The CDR3 DNA reads TGCGCCAGCAGCCTAGTAGCGGGGGATCGCTCCTACGAGCAGTACTTC.

The CDR3 spells CASSPPSGSIYEQYF. CDR3 coding DNA: TGTGCCAGCAGCCCACCTAGCGGGAGTATCTACGAGCAGTACTTC. J is TRBJ2-7 and V is TRBV7-2, with 10 bases aligning to TRBD2. This CDR3 comprises 15 residues. Germline CDR1 is SGHTA and CDR2 is FQGNSA. V lost 5 bases, J lost 3 bases, and 7 bases stayed unmatched. Based on the CDR3 plus reference TRBV7-2 and TRBJ2-7, the full variable domain is GAGVSQSPSNKVTEKGKDVELRCDPISGHTALYWYRQSLGQGLEFLIYFQGNSAPDKSGLPSDRFSAERTGGSVSTLTIQRTQQEDSAVYLCASSPPSGSIYEQYFGPGTRLTVT.

This clonotype was detected many times. The V and J genes are TRBV9 and TRBJ2-2; D gene unclear. The CDR3 runs 15 residues. V lost 2 bases and J 0 bases, leaving 8 bases between the germline ends. Germline V gene sequence: CDR1 SGDLS, CDR2 YYNGEE. CDR3 region: CASSVGVPNTGELFF. The CDR3 region has the DNA TGTGCCAGCAGCGTTGGAGTTCCGAACACCGGGGAGCTGTTTTTT.

This clonotype has at least ten counts. This chain uses TRBV9 with TRBJ2-7; D not resolved. Germline V gene sequence: CDR1 SGDLS, CDR2 YYNGEE. V gave up 5 bases and J gave up 1 base, with 10 bases separating them. The CDR3 is 13 residues long. The CDR3 DNA follows: TGTGCCAGCAGTGCGGACCCATCCTACGAGCAGTACTTC. Residues: CASSADPSYEQYF.

This clonotype was observed a handful of times. The V call is TRBV11-1, the J call TRBJ1-5, with TRBD1 matching 7 bases. Germline V gene lookup returns CDR1 SGHAT and CDR2 FQDESV (reference sequence). The J segment lost 1 base and the V segment lost 4 bases, leaving 13 bases of the junction unmatched. The CDR3 extends over 18 amino acids. CDR3 DNA sequence: TGTGCCAGCAGCTCGGGAGCCGGGACAGTTAGGAGCAATCAGCCCCAGCATTTT. This gives the protein CASSSGAGTVRSNQPQHF.

This clonotype came up many times. The gene calls are TRBV24-1 and TRBJ2-5, with 10 positions matching TRBD2. CDR1 is KGHDR, CDR2 SFDVKD, per germline. The J segment lost 3 bases and the V segment lost 0 bases, leaving 3 bases of the junction unmatched. The CDR3 has 16 amino acids. Here the CDR3 DNA reads TGTGCCACCAGTGATTTGCCCGGGACTAGCGAAGAGACCCAGTACTTC. As protein: CATSDLPGTSEETQYF.

Many counts were recorded for this clonotype. The chain uses TRBV9 and TRBJ1-2; a weak D match, TRBD1 (6 bases). The germline V gene encodes CDR1 SGDLS and CDR2 YYNGEE. This CDR3 spans 15 amino acids. V lost 1 base, J lost 4 bases, and 14 bases lay in between. The CDR3 sequence: CASSVLDRTAYGYTF. CDR3 nucleotides: TGTGCCAGCAGCGTACTAGACAGGACGGCCTATGGCTACACCTTC.

This clonotype was recorded at least ten times. J is TRBJ1-1 and V is TRBV5-1; the D gene is possibly TRBD1 (6 bases). The length of the CDR3 is 15 residues. The V and J ends lost 3 bases and 1 base respectively, with 13 bases between them. Germline V lookup: CDR1 SGHRS, CDR2 YFSETQ. The CDR3 protein is CASSWGGVGNTEAFF. The CDR3 bases are TGCGCCAGCAGCTGGGGGGGCGTGGGGAACACTGAAGCTTTCTTT.

This clonotype was counted ten times or more. The chain carries TRBV7-9 and TRBJ1-2; D call uncertain. V lost 5 bases, J lost 5 bases, and 15 bases lay in between. Germline V gene sequence: CDR1 SEHNR, CDR2 FQNEAQ (reference sequence). The CDR3 is 14 residues long. For the CDR3, the DNA is TGTGCCAGCAGCCCCGGCAGCCCCGGGTATGGCTACACCTTC. Translated: CASSPGSPGYGYTF.

In this sample, this clonotype turned up many times. The rearrangement links TRBV5-1 to TRBJ2-7; no definite D call. The length of the CDR3 is 12 residues. V was pared by 0 bases and J by 5 bases, with 6 bases between. The germline CDR1 and CDR2 sequences are SGHRS and YFSETQ. The CDR3 bases are TGCGCCAGCAGCTTGGCCGTTAACGAGCAGTACTTC. Protein product: CASSLAVNEQYF.

CDR3 sequence: CASSPQTGTYEQYF. The CDR3, as DNA: TGCGCCAGCAGCCCCCAGACAGGAACCTACGAGCAGTACTTC. The genes are TRBV5-1 and TRBJ2-7; D is perhaps TRBD1 (6 bases). Germline lookup yields CDR1 SGHRS and CDR2 YFSETQ. The CDR3 extends over 14 amino acids. V was trimmed by 4 bases and J by 2 bases, leaving 13 bases between them.

This clonotype was counted many times. The J gene is TRBJ2-5, the V gene TRBV12-3 or TRBV12-4; D is undetermined. The CDR3 runs 13 residues. Trimming shortened V by 0 bases and J by 4 bases, and 6 bases separated the two germline ends. For the CDR3, the DNA is TGTGCCAGCAGTTTAGCGCAGGCAGAGACCCAGTACTTC. Encoded protein: CASSLAQAETQYF.